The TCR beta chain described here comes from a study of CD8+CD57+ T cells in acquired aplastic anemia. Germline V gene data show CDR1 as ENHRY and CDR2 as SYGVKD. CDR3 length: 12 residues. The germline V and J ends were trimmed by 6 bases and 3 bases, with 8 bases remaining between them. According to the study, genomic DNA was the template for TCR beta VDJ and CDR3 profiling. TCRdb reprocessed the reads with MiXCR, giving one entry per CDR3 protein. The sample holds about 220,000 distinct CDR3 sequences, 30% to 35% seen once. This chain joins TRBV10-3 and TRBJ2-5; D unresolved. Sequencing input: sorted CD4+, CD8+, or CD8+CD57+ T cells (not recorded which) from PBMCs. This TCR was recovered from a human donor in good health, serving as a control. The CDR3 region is CAISADEETQYF. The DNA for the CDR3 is TGTGCCATCAGCGCGGATGAAGAGACCCAGTACTTC.